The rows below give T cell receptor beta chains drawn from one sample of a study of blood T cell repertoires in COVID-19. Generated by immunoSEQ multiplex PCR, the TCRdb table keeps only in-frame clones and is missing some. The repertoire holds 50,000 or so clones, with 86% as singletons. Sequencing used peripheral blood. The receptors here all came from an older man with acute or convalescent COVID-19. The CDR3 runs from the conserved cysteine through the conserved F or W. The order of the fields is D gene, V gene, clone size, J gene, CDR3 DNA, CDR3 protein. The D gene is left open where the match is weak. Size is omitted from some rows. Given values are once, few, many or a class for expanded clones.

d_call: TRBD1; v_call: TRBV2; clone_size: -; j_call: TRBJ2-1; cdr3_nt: TGTGCCAGCACCGAGGACAGGGGCAATGAGCAGTTCTTC; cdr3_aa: CASTEDRGNEQFF
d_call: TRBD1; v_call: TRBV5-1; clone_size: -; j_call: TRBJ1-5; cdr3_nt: TGCGCCAGCAGCATAAACACAGGGGCCAACCAGCCCCAGCATTTT; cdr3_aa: CASSINTGANQPQHF
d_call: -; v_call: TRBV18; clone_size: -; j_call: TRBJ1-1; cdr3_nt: TGTGCCAGCTCTGGCCAGGCGAACACTGAAGCTTTCTTT; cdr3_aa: CASSGQANTEAFF
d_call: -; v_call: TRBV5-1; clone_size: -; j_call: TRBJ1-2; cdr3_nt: TGCGCCAGCAGCCTGACTCTCAACTATGGCTACACCTTC; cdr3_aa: CASSLTLNYGYTF
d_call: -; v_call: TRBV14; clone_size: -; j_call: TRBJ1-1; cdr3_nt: TGTGCCAGCAGCCCAGGGGTCACTGAAGCTTTCTTT; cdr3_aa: CASSPGVTEAFF
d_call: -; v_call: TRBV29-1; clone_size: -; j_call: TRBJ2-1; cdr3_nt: TGCAGTCCTTCGATTATTACCCGACATTACAATGAGCAGTTCTTC; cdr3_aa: CSPSIITRHYNEQFF
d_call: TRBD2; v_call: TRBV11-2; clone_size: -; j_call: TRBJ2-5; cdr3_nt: TGTGCCAGCAGCTTCAATAGCGGGGGGTCAGAGACCCAGTACTTC; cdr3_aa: CASSFNSGGSETQYF
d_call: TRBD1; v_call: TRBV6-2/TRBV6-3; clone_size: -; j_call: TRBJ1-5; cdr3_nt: TGTGCCAGCAGCTTCGACAGGGGGAGCAATCAGCCCCAGCATTTT; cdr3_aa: CASSFDRGSNQPQHF
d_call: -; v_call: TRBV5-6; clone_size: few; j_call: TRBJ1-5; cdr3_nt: TGTGCCAGCAGCTTTGGCCAGGGTAGGGCCAATCAGCCCCAGCATTTT; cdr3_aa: CASSFGQGRANQPQHF
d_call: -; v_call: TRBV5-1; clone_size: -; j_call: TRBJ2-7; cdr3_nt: TGCGCCAGCAGCTTGGCCATAGGAGTTGGGTCAACCTACGAGCAGTACTTC; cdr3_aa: CASSLAIGVGSTYEQYF
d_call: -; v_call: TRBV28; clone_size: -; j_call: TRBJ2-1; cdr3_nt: TGTGCCAGCAGTTTGCGGGACTACAATGAGCAGTTCTTC; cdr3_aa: CASSLRDYNEQFF